This paragraph covers one TCR beta chain sequence. Its matching antigen is unknown. The data stem from a study of blood T cells in healthy people across ages. The second PCR ran roughly 6 to 11 cycles with a sample-barcoded 5' primer and J-beta primers. Unique molecular identifiers of 12 random nucleotides labeled each cDNA. TCRdb called the 5' RACE reads again in MiXCR, with one record for every CDR3 protein. The table records roughly 700,000 distinct CDR3 sequences, around 48% of them present only once. Findings and caveats of the study: Strong correlation linked observed beta diversity and percent naive T cells. The study lacked donor CMV status, which possibly confounded expanded clonotype changes. Compared with aged donors, long-lived donors showed fewer expanded clones, suggesting selection.

The CDR3 length is 11 residues. V lost 3 bases to trimming and J lost 9 bases, with 7 bases between them. Looked up from germline, CDR1 is SGDLS and CDR2 is YYNGEE. The clonotype originates from a woman in her sixties in good health. J is TRBJ1-3 and V is TRBV9; D not resolved. The sequenced sample was blood. The chain's CDR3 is CASSGRGTIYF. The CDR3 DNA follows: TGTGCCAGCAGCGGCCGAGGCACCATATATTTT.